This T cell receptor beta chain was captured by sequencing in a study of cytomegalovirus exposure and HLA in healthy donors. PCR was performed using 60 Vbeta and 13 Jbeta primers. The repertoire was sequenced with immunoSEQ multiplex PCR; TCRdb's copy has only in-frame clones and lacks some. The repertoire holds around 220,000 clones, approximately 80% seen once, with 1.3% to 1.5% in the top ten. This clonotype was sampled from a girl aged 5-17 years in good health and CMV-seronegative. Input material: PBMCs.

The DNA for the CDR3 is TGCAGCGTCCCGGGACAGTCAAGCTATGGCTACACCTTC. Amino acid sequence: CSVPGQSSYGYTF. The V call is TRBV29-1, the J call TRBJ1-2; 7 bases agree with TRBD1. V was pared by 6 bases and J by 4 bases, with 8 bases of the junction left unmatched. There are 13 residues in the CDR3. The germline CDR1 and CDR2 sequences are SQVTM and ANQGSEA.